This paragraph covers one T cell receptor (beta chain) sequence. The V gene lost 2 bases and the J gene lost 3 bases, with 7 bases spanning the gap. The CDR3 runs 14 residues. The germline CDR1 and CDR2 sequences are LNHDA and SQIVND (reference sequence). Authors' analysis steps: Nucleated cell number was recorded as an estimate derived from reference gene primer amplification. Here immunoSEQ multiplex PCR was the method, and the copy in TCRdb shows in-frame clones only, minus some. V and J calls and clone size come straight from that table; D and trimming were deduced from the DNA. Here the sample spans about 490,000 clones, over 75% being singletons. The sample originates from a study of blood T cell repertoires in COVID-19. Study-wide context: The cDNA or gDNA used as material had been derived from T cells, B-cell-depleted T cells, or PBMCs.

The sequencing input was peripheral blood. The origin of this receptor is a human donor in a cohort sampled during active COVID-19. V gene TRBV19 combines with J gene TRBJ2-2; tentative D call: TRBD1 (5 bases). CDR3 sequence reads: CASSIQGHTGELFF. DNA for the CDR3: TGTGCCAGTAGTATACAGGGTCACACCGGGGAGCTGTTTTTT.